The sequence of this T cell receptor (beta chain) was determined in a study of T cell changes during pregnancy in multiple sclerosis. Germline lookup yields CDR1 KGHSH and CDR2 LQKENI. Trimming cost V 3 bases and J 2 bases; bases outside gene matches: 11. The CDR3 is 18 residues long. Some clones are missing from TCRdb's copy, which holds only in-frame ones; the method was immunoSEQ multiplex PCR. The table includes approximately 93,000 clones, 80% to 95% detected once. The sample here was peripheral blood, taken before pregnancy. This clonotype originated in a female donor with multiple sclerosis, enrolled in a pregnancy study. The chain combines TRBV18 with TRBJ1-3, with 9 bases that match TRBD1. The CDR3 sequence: CASSPPTQGAAAGNTIYF. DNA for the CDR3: TGTGCCAGCTCACCCCCAACACAGGGGGCGGCGGCTGGAAACACCATATATTTT.